This T cell receptor beta chain was found in a study of blood T cell repertoires in COVID-19. Produced via immunoSEQ multiplex PCR; TCRdb's table is partial and in-frame only. The sample has approximately 220,000 clones, roughly nine tenths seen once; the top ten hold around 0.72%. The sample holds one count of this clone. The sample taken for sequencing was peripheral blood. The receptor was isolated from a man aged 40-49 years with acute or convalescent COVID-19.

The DNA for the CDR3 is TGTGCCAGTGATGACAGATATAGCAATCAGCCCCAGCATTTT. Translating it yields CASDDRYSNQPQHF. The V call is TRBV19, the J call TRBJ1-5; D is perhaps TRBD1 (5 bases). Looked up from germline, CDR1 is LNHDA and CDR2 is SQIVND (reference sequence). The CDR3 runs 14 residues. V was shortened by 8 bases and J by 0 bases, with 11 bases between the two germline ends.